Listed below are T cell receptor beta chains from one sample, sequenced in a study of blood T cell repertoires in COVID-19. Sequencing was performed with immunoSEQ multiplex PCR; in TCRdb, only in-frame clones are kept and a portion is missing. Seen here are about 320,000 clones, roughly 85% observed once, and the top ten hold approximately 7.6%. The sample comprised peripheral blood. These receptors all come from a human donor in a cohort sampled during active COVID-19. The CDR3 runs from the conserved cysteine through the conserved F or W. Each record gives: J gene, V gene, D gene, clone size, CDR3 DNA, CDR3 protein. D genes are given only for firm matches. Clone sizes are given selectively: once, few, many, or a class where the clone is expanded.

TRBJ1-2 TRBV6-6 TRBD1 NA TGTGCCAGCAGTTACGGGGGACAGATCTATGGCTACACCTTC CASSYGGQIYGYTF
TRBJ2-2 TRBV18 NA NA TGTGCCAGCTCACCCCCGTCCCGGCCGCGGGCCGGGGAGCTGTTTTTT CASSPPSRPRAGELFF
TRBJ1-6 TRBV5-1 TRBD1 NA TGCGCCAGCAGCTTGGTGGACAGGGAGAATTCACCCCTCCACTTT CASSLVDRENSPLHF
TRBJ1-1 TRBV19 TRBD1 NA TGTGCCAGTAGTATAGACGGACAGGGTAACACTGAAGCTTTCTTT CASSIDGQGNTEAFF
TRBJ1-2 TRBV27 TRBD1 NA TGTGCCAGCAGACGGACAGGGGATGGCTACACCTTC CASRRTGDGYTF
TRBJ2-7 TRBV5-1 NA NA TGCGCCAGCAGCCTGACACCTACCTACGAGCAGTACTTC CASSLTPTYEQYF
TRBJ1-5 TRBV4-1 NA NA TGCGCCAGCAGCCAAGAGGATCGAGGGAATCAGCCCCAGCATTTT CASSQEDRGNQPQHF
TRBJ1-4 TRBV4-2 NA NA TGTGCCAGCGGAGCGAACAGGGCCGGCTCTGAAAAACTGTTTTTT CASGANRAGSEKLFF
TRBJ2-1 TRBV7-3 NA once TGTGCCAGCAGCCGACTCCCAACAGGGAGCTCCTACAATGAGCAGTTCTTC CASSRLPTGSSYNEQFF
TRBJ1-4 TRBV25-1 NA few TGTGCCAGCAGCGGCAGGGCTAATGAAAAACTGTTTTTT CASSGRANEKLFF
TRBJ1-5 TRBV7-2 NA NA TGTGCCAGCAGCTTAAGGGCGGGGCTTGATCAGCCCCAGCATTTT CASSLRAGLDQPQHF
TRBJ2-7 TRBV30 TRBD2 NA TGTGCCTGGAATACGGCCGGGACTAAGGGCGAGCAGTACTTC CAWNTAGTKGEQYF
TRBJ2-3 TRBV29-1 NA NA TGCAGCGTTGGGGAGGCGGGAACCACAGATACGCAGTATTTT CSVGEAGTTDTQYF
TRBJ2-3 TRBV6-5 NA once TGTGCCAGCAGTTACTCCTCGGCAGGTCGACGGGATACGCAGTATTTT CASSYSSAGRRDTQYF
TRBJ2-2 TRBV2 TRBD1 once TGTGCCAGCAGGTCTAGGGACAGGGAGGTTTCCGGGGAGCTGTTTTTT CASRSRDREVSGELFF
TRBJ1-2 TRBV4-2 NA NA TGTGCCAGCAGCCAAGATAGCACCCCAGGGAGGGAGTATGGCTACACCTTC CASSQDSTPGREYGYTF
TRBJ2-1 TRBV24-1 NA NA TGTGCCACCAGTAGGACAGACAATGAGCAGTTCTTC CATSRTDNEQFF
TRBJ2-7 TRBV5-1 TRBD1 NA TGCGCCAGCAGCACTGGACAGGTCGATACTTACGAGCAGTACTTC CASSTGQVDTYEQYF
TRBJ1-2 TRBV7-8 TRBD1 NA TGTGCCAGCAGCCCTGGACAGGACTATGGCTACACCTTC CASSPGQDYGYTF
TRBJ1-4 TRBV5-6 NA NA TGTGCCAGCAGCTTGGGAGCAGGGATTAATGAAAAACTGTTTTTT CASSLGAGINEKLFF
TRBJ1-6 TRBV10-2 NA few TGCGCCAGCAGTGAGTCTCAGAATAATTCACCCCTCCACTTT CASSESQNNSPLHF
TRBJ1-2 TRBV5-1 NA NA TGCGCCAGCAGCCGGGGGAGGGGGATAAATAACTATGGCTACACCTTC CASSRGRGINNYGYTF
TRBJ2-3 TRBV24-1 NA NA TGTGCCACCAGTGAAACATCAGGTACGCAGTATTTT CATSETSGTQYF
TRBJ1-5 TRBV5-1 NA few TGCGCCAGCAGCTTGGAATCCAGTGACAATCAGCCCCAGCATTTT CASSLESSDNQPQHF
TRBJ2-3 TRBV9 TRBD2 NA TGTGCCAGCAGCGTAGATGGGCGACTAGCGGCAGATACGCAGTATTTT CASSVDGRLAADTQYF
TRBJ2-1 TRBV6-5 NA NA TGTGCCAGCAGGGGCCGGGGTCAGTACACTGAGCAGTTCTTC CASRGRGQYTEQFF
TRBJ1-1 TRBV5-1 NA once TGCGCCAGCAGCTTGGAGTATCGGGAGTGGACTGAAGCTTTCTTT CASSLEYREWTEAFF
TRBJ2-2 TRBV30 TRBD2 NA TGTGCCTGGTCTAGCGGAACTTACGGGGAGCTGTTTTTT CAWSSGTYGELFF
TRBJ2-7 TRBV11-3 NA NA TGTGCCAGCAGCTTAGGACTCGGCTACGAGCAGTACTTC CASSLGLGYEQYF
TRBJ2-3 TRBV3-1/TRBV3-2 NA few TGTGCCAGCAGCCAATTCGGGGATTCAGATACGCAGTATTTT CASSQFGDSDTQYF
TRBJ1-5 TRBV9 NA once TGTGCCAGCAGCGTAGAAGGAGGGAAGGATCAGCCCCAGCATTTT CASSVEGGKDQPQHF
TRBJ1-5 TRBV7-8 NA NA TGTGCCAGCACCATAGGGGGTAGCAATCAGCCCCAGCATTTT CASTIGGSNQPQHF
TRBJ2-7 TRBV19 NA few TGTGCCAGTAGTTGGGCCCACCCAGATCGGGAGCAGTACTTC CASSWAHPDREQYF
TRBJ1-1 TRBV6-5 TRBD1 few TGTGCCAGCACCGAAACAGGGGGTACTGAAGCTTTCTTT CASTETGGTEAFF
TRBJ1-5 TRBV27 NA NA TGTGCCAGCAGTTTACAGGGTCTGAATCAGCCCCAGCATTTT CASSLQGLNQPQHF
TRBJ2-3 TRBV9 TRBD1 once TGTGCCAGCTCAAGACCGGGACAGGGGGCTGAAGATACGCAGTATTTT CASSRPGQGAEDTQYF
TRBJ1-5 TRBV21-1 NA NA TGTGCCAGCAGCAAATGGTTAGAGGTGCCCCAGCATTTT CASSKWLEVPQHF
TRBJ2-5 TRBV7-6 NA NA TGTGCCAGCAGCGGCTCGGATTCGGGGACCCAGTACTTC CASSGSDSGTQYF
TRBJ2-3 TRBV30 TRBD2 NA TGTGCCTGGAGCGGGACTAGCGGGGTTCCTAGCACAGATACGCAGTATTTT CAWSGTSGVPSTDTQYF
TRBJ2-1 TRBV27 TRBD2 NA TGTGCCAGCAGTTTAAGGGCTAGCGGGGGGTTTAATGAGCAGTTCTTC CASSLRASGGFNEQFF
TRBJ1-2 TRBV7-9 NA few TGTGCCAGCAGCTTATCCGAGGGATACTATGGCTACACCTTC CASSLSEGYYGYTF
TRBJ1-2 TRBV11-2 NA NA TGTGCCAGCAGCTTAGTAAGGGGAACGGGCTACACCTTC CASSLVRGTGYTF
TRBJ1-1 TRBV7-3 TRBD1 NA TGTGCCAGCAGCTCAGGGGGAGAAGCTTTCTTT CASSSGGEAFF
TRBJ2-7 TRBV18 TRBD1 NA TGTGCCAGCTCAGATGGACAGGGCGTCGAGCAGTACTTC CASSDGQGVEQYF
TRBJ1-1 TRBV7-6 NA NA TGTGCCAGCAGCTTACGTCAGGGGACGAACACTGAAGCTTTCTTT CASSLRQGTNTEAFF